One sample yielded the 2 T cell receptor beta chains listed below, sequenced in a study of PD-1 blockade in classical Hodgkin lymphoma. Using immunoSEQ multiplex PCR, the repertoire was profiled, and TCRdb retains in-frame clones only, with some absent. The sample holds tens of thousands of clones, about 81% seen once. Sample time point: cycle 4 day 1 (C4D1), after 6 weeks of nivolumab. Brentuximab vedotin exposure varied among the patients, all of whom had relapsed after autologous stem cell transplantation. Source: peripheral blood mononuclear cells (PBMCs), taken before the fourth cycle of nivolumab. These receptors all come from a human donor with classical Hodgkin lymphoma.

This clone was observed once. The V and J genes are TRBV6-5 and TRBJ2-1; 9 nucleotides agree with TRBD2. In germline, CDR1 is MNHEY, CDR2 SVGAGI. The CDR3 runs 15 residues. Trimming cost V 5 bases and J 4 bases; bases outside gene matches: 6. The CDR3 DNA reads as TGTGCCAGCAGTATTAGCGGGAGTAGTTACAATGAGCAGTTCTTC. Protein sequence: CASSISGSSYNEQFF.

V and J are TRBV5-6 and TRBJ1-5; 7 bases fit TRBD1. The CDR3 has 15 amino acids. The V gene's germline CDR1 is SGHDT and CDR2 YYEEEE. V lost 0 bases, J lost 2 bases, and 2 bases stayed unmatched. This chain's CDR3 is CASSLAGGGNQPQHF. CDR3 sequence (DNA): TGTGCCAGCAGCTTGGCAGGGGGAGGCAATCAGCCCCAGCATTTT. Full variable domain (rest looked up from reference TRBV5-6 and TRBJ1-5): DAGVTQSPTHLIKTRGQQVTLRCSPKSGHDTVSWYQQALGQGPQFIFQYYEEEERQRGNFPDRFSGHQFPNYSSELNVNALLLGDSALYLCASSLAGGGNQPQHFGDGTRLSIL.